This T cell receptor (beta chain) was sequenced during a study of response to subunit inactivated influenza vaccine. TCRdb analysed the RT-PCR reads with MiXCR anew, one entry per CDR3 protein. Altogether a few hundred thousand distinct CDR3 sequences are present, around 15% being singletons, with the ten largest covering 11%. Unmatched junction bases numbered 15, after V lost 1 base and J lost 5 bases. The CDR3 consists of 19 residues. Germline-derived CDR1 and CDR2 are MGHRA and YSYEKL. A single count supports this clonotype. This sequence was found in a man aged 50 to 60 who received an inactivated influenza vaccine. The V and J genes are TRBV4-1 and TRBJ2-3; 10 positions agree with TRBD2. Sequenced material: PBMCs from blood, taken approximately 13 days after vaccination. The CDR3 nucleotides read TGCGCCAGCAGCCAAGTCTACAAAGGGCCTAGCGGGGGACAAGATACGCAGTATTTT. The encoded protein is CASSQVYKGPSGGQDTQYF.